The present entry profiles one T cell receptor (beta chain) with its context. This sample was taken from a study of blood T cell repertoires in COVID-19. Germline loops: CDR1 MDHEN, CDR2 SYDVKM. The length of the CDR3 is 16 residues. V dropped 7 bases and J dropped 3 bases, with 21 bases sitting between them. TCRdb's copy holds only in-frame clones and misses some; the assay was immunoSEQ multiplex PCR. The data contain 160,000 or so clones, approximately 90% of them seen just once; the ten biggest clones take up about 2.5%. This TCR was sampled from a woman aged 70 to 79 with acute or convalescent COVID-19. This rearrangement joins TRBV28 to TRBJ1-2; TRBD1 might be the D (5 bases). The sequencing input was peripheral blood. As DNA, the CDR3 is TGTGCCAGCACCTATCAATCCGTCCAGGGCTACTATGGCTACACCTTC. It translates to CASTYQSVQGYYGYTF.